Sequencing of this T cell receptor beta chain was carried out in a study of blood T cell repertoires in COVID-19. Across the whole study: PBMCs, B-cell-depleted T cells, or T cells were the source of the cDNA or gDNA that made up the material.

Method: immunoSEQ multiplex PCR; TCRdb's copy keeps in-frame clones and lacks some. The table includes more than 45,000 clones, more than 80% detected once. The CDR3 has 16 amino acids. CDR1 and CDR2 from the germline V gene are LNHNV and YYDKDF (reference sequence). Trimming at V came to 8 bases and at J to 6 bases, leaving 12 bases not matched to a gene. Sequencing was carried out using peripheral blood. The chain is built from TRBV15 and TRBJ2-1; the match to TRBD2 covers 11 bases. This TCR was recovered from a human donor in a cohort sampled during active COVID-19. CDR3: CATGVFGTSGLNEQFF. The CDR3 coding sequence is TGTGCCACCGGAGTTTTCGGGACTAGCGGACTCAATGAGCAGTTCTTC.